This record looks at one TCR beta chain sequence and its context. V was clipped by 0 bases and J by 7 bases, with 15 bases between them. Germline values: CDR1 MGHRA, CDR2 YSYEKL. This CDR3 has 16 amino acids. The entry originates in a study of blood T cell repertoires in COVID-19. About the research overall: Material from acute and convalescent COVID-19 was sourced from the United States, Italy and Spain.

Original handling: Estimation of nucleated cell counts was performed using reference gene primer amplification. Sequencing used immunoSEQ multiplex PCR; TCRdb keeps in-frame clones, though not all of them. The DNA was the basis for D and trimming; V, J and clone size are from that table. The table lists approximately 320,000 clones, roughly 90% of them singletons. Before being deemed recovered, Cohort 3 donors had two negative PCRs, clearance, or symptom resolution. Sequenced: PBMCs or T cells enriched from blood (not recorded which). The TCR was taken from a man in his fifties or sixties who had recovered from COVID-19. The chain uses TRBV4-1 and TRBJ1-4, with no clear D. The CDR3 coding sequence is TGCGCCAGCAGCCAAGAGGCGGCCTCGGCGGCTGAAAAACTGTTTTTT. Translation gives CASSQEAASAAEKLFF.